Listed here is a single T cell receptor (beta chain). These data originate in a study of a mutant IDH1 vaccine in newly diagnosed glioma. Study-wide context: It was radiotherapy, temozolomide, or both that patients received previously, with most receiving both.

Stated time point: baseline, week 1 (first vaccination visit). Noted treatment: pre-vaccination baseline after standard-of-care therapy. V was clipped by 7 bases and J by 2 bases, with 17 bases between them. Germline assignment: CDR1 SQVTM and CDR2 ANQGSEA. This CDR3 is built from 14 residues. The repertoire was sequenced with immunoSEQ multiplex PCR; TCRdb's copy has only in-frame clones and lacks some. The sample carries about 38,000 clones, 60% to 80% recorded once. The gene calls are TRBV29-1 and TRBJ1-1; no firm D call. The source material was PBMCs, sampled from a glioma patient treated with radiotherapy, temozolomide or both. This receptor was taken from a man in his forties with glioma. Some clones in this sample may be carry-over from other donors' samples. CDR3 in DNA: TGCAGCGACTCCTCCTTAGGAATTAACACTGAAGCTTTCTTT. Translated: CSDSSLGINTEAFF.